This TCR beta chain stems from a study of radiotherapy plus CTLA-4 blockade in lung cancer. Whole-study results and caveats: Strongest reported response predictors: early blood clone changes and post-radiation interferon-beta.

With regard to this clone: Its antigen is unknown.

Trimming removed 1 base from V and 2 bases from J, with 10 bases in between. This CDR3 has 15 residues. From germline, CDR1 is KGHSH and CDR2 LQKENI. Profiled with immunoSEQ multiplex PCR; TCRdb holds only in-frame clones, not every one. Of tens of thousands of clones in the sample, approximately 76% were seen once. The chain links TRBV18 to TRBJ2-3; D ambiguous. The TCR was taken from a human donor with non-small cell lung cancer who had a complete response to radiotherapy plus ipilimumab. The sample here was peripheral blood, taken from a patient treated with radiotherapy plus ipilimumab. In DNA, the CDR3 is TGTGCCAGCTCACCACTTCCGTTCCTCACAGATACGCAGTATTTT. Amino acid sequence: CASSPLPFLTDTQYF.